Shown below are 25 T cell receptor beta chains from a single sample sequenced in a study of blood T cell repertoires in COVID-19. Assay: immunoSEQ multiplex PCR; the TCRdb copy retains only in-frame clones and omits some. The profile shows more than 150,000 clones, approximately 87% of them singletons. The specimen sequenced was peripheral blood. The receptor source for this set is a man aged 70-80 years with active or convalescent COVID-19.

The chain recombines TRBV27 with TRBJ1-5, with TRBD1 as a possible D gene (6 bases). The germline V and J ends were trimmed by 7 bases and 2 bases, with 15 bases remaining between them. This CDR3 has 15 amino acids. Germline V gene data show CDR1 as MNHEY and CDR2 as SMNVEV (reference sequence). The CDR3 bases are TGTGCCAGCAACCCAACAGGGTCCGGCAATCAGCCCCAGCATTTT. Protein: CASNPTGSGNQPQHF.

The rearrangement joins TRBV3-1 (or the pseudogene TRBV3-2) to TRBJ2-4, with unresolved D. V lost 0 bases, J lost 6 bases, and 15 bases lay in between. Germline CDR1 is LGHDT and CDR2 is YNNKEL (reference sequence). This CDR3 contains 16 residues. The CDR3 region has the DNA TGTGCCAGCAGCCAAGACGGAGCCCCGAATGGAAACATTCAGTACTTC. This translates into CASSQDGAPNGNIQYF.

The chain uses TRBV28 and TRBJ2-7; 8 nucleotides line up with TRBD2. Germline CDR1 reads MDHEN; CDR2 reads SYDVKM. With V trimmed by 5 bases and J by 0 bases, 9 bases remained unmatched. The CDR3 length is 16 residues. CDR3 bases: TGTGCCAGCAGTCGGCTTGGGAGCGGGAGCTCCTACGAGCAGTACTTC. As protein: CASSRLGSGSSYEQYF.

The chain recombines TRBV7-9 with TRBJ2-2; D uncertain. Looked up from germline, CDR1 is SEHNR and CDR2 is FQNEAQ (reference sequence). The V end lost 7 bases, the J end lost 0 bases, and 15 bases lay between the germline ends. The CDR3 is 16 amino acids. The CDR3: CASTLLGPANTGELFF. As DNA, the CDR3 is TGTGCCAGCACCCTCCTGGGCCCCGCGAACACCGGGGAGCTGTTTTTT.

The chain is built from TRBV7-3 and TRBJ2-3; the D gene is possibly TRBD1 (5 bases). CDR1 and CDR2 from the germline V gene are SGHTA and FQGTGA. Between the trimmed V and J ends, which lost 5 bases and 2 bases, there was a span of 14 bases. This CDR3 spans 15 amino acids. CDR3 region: CASSPQGYNTDTQYF. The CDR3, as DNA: TGTGCCAGCAGCCCCCAGGGCTACAACACAGATACGCAGTATTTT. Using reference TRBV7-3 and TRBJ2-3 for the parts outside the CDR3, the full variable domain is GAGVSQTPSNKVTEKGKYVELRCDPISGHTALYWYRQSLGQGPEFLIYFQGTGAADDSGLPNDRFFAVRPEGSVSTLKIQRTERGDSAVYLCASSPQGYNTDTQYFGPGTRLTVL.

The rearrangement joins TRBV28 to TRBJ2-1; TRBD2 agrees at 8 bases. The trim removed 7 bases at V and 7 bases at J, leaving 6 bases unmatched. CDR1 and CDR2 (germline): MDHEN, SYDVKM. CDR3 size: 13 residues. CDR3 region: CASTIAGWNEQFF. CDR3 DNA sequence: TGTGCCAGCACGATAGCGGGATGGAATGAGCAGTTCTTC.

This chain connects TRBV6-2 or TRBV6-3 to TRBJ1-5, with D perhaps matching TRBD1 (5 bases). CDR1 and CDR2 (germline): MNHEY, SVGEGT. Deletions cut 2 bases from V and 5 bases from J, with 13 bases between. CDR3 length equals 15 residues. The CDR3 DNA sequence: TGTGCCAGCAGTTACAGATCAGGGTACGATCAGCCCCAGCATTTT. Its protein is CASSYRSGYDQPQHF.

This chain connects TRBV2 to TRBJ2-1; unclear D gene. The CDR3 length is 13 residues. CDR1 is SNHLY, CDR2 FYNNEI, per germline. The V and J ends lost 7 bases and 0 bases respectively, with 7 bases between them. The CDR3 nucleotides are TGTGCCAGCAAGGAGAGCTCCTACAATGAGCAGTTCTTC. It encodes CASKESSYNEQFF.

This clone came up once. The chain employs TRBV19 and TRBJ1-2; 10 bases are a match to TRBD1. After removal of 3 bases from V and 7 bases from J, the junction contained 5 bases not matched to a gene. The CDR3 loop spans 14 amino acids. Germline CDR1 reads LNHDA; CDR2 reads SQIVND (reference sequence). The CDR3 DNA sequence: TGTGCCAGTAGTATTCCCAGACAGGGGGCTGGCTACACCTTC. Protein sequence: CASSIPRQGAGYTF.

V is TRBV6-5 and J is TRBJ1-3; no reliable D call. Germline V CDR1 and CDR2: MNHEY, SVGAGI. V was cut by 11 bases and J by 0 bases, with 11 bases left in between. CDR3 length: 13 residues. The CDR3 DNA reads TGTGCCTCCCGGAGGTACTCTGGAAACACCATATATTTT. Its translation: CASRRYSGNTIYF.

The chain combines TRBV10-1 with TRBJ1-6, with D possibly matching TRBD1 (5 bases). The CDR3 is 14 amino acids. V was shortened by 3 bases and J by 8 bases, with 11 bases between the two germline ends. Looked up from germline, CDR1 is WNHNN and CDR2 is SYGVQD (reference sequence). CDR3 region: CASSEAPQDSPLHF. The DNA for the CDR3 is TGCGCCAGCAGTGAAGCCCCACAGGATTCACCCCTCCACTTT.

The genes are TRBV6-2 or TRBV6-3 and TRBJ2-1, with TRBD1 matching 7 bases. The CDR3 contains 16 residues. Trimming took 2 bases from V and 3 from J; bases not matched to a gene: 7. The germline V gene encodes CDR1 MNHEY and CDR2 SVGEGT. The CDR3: CASSYLRGDSYNEQFF. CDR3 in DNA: TGTGCCAGCAGTTACCTTCGTGGGGACAGCTACAATGAGCAGTTCTTC.

The CDR3 DNA sequence: TGTGCCAGCTCACTTAGCTTTGATCAGCCCCAGCATTTT. Translation gives CASSLSFDQPQHF. The chain uses TRBV18 and TRBJ1-5; D gene uncertain. The CDR3 consists of 13 residues. The germline V and J ends were trimmed by 4 bases and 5 bases, with 9 bases remaining between them. CDR1 and CDR2 from the germline V gene are KGHSH and LQKENI.

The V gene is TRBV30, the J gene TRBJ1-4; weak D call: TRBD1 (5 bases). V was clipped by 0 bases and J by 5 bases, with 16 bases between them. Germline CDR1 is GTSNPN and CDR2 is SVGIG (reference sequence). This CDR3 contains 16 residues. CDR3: CAWSVPIAGKNEKLFF. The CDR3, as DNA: TGTGCCTGGAGTGTCCCTATCGCAGGGAAAAATGAAAAACTGTTTTTT.

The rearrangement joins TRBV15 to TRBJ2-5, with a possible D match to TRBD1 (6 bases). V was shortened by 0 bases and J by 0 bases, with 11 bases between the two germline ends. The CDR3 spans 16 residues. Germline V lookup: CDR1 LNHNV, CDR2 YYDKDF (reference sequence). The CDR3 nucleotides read TGTGCCACCAGCAGAGATCGGCAGGGGTACCAAGAGACCCAGTACTTC. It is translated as CATSRDRQGYQETQYF.

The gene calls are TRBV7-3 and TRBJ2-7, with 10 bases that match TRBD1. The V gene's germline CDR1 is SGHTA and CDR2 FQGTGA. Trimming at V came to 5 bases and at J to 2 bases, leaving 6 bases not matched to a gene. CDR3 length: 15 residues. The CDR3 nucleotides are TGTGCCAGCAGCCCCGGGACAGGGGACACCTACGAGCAGTACTTC. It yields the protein CASSPGTGDTYEQYF.

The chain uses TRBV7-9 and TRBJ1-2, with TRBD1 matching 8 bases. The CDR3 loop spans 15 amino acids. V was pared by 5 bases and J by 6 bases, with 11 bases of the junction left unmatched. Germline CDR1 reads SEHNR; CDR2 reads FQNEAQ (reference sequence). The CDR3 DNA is TGTGCCAGCAGCCCTAGGGACAGGTTGGCCCATGGCTACACCTTC. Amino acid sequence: CASSPRDRLAHGYTF.

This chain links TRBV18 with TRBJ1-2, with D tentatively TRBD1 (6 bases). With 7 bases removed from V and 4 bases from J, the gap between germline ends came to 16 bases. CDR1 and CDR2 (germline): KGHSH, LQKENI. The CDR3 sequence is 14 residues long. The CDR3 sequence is CASFQNQGSYGYTF. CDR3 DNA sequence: TGTGCCAGCTTTCAAAATCAGGGGTCCTATGGCTACACCTTC. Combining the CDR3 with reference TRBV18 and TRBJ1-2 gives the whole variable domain NAGVMQNPRHLVRRRGQEARLRCSPMKGHSHVYWYRQLPEEGLKFMVYLQKENIIDESGMPKERFSAEFPKEGPSILRIQQVVRGDSAAYFCASFQNQGSYGYTFGSGTRLTVV.

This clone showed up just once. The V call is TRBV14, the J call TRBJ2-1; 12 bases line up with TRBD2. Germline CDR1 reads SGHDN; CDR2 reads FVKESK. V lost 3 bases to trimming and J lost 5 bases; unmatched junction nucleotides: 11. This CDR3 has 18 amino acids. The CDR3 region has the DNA TGTGCCAGCAGCCAGGGCCCTAGCGGGGGGGCATTTGACAATGAGCAGTTCTTC. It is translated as CASSQGPSGGAFDNEQFF.

CDR3 nucleotide sequence: TGTGCCAGCAGCCTACCTGACAGGAACTTCTATGGCTACACCTTC. Protein sequence: CASSLPDRNFYGYTF. The chain carries TRBV6-2 or TRBV6-3 and TRBJ1-2; tentatively, D is TRBD1 (6 bases). Per germline, CDR1 MNHEY and CDR2 SVGEGT. The CDR3 loop spans 15 amino acids. V lost 6 bases, J lost 4 bases, and 18 bases lay in between.

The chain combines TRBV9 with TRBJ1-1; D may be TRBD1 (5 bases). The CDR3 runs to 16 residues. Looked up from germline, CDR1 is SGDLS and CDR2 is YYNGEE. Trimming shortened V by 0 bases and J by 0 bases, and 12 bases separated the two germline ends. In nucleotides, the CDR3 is TGTGCCAGCAGCGTAGGCGGGGGGAACATGAACACTGAAGCTTTCTTT. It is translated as CASSVGGGNMNTEAFF.

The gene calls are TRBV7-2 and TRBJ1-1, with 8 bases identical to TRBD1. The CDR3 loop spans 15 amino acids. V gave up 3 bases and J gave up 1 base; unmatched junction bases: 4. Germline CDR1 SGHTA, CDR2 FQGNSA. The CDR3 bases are TGTGCCAGCAGCTTGGCAGGGACAGGGAACACTGAAGCTTTCTTT. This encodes CASSLAGTGNTEAFF.

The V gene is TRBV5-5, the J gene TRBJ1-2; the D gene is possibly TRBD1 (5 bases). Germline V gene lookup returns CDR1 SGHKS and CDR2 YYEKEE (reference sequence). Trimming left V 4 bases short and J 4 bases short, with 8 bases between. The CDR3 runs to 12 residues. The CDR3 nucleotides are TGTGCCAGCAGCAGCGACAGCTATGGCTACACCTTC. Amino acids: CASSSDSYGYTF.

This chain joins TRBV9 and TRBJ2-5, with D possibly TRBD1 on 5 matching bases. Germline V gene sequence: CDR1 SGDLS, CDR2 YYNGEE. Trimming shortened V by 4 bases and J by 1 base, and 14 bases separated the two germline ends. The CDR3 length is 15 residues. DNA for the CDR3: TGTGCCAGCAGCACCAGCCGACAGAGCCAAGAGACCCAGTACTTC. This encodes CASSTSRQSQETQYF.

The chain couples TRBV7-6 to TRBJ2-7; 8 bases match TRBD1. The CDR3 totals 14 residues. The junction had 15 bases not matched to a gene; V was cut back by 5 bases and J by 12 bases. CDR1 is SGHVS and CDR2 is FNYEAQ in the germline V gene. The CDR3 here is CASSLAAGGSQGYF. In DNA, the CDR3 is TGTGCCAGCAGCCTCGCGGCAGGGGGCAGTCAAGGGTACTTC. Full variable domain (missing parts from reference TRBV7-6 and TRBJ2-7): GAGVSQSPRYKVTKRGQDVALRCDPISGHVSLYWYRQALGQGPEFLTYFNYEAQQDKSGLPNDRFSAERPEGSISTLTIQRTEQRDSAMYRCASSLAAGGSQGYFGPGTRLTVT.